Listed below are T cell receptor beta chains from one sample, sequenced in a study of blood T cell repertoires in COVID-19. Clones were sequenced by immunoSEQ multiplex PCR, and TCRdb holds only the in-frame ones, with some missing. Counted here are roughly 500,000 clones, 75% to 90% occurring once; the ten biggest clones make up 6.5% to 8.5%. What was sequenced was PBMCs or T cells enriched from blood (not recorded which). The receptors stem from a woman in her sixties who had recovered from COVID-19. Both conserved end residues are part of each CDR3. A D gene is named only where the DNA matches it firmly. The size field is filled for only some rows; it gives once, few, many or a size class.

size	V	D	J	CDR3	DNA
NA	TRBV5-6	TRBD1	TRBJ1-2	CASSRWDSEGYGYTF	TGTGCCAGCAGCCGATGGGACAGTGAGGGATATGGCTACACCTTC
NA	TRBV24-1	NA	TRBJ1-2	CATSDLNSSGGYTF	TGTGCCACCAGTGATTTGAACAGCTCAGGTGGCTACACCTTC
NA	TRBV6-1	TRBD1	TRBJ1-2	CASSERGRTGHYGYTF	TGTGCCAGCAGTGAAAGGGGTCGGACAGGGCACTATGGCTACACCTTC
NA	TRBV25-1	NA	TRBJ1-3	CASSESVLTGNTIYF	TGTGCCAGCAGTGAATCCGTACTTACTGGAAACACCATATATTTT
once	TRBV18	TRBD1	TRBJ1-1	CASSPGTGNTEAFF	TGTGCCAGCTCACCCGGGACAGGGAACACTGAAGCTTTCTTT
NA	TRBV5-4	TRBD2	TRBJ2-3	CASSRTLAGGIDTQYF	TGTGCCAGCAGCCGCACATTAGCGGGGGGGATAGATACGCAGTATTTT
once	TRBV10-3	TRBD1	TRBJ1-3	CAISEQGDGNTIYF	TGTGCCATCAGTGAGCAGGGGGACGGAAACACCATATATTTT
NA	TRBV2	TRBD1	TRBJ1-1	CASNRDSNTEAFF	TGTGCCAGTAACCGGGACAGTAACACTGAAGCTTTCTTT
NA	TRBV6-6	NA	TRBJ1-6	CASSRSKGEYYNSPLHF	TGTGCCAGCAGTCGATCAAAGGGGGAATACTATAATTCACCCCTCCACTTT
few	TRBV30	TRBD1	TRBJ1-2	CAWSSRTGVAF	TGTGCCTGGAGTTCCCGGACAGGGGTAGCGTTC
once	TRBV6-5	NA	TRBJ2-1	CASSKHEQFF	TGTGCCAGCAGTAAGCATGAGCAGTTCTTC
NA	TRBV9	NA	TRBJ1-3	CASSLGGSGNTIYF	TGTGCCAGCAGCCTCGGAGGCTCTGGAAACACCATATATTTT
NA	TRBV3-1/TRBV3-2	NA	TRBJ1-5	CASSQDEGQDQPQHF	TGTGCCAGCAGCCAAGACGAGGGACAAGATCAGCCCCAGCATTTT
once	TRBV27	TRBD1	TRBJ2-1	CASRGTGGKYNEQFF	TGTGCCAGCAGAGGAACAGGGGGGAAATACAATGAGCAGTTCTTC
NA	TRBV2	NA	TRBJ1-1	CASIVLMNTEAFF	TGTGCCAGCATAGTCCTAATGAACACTGAAGCTTTCTTT
NA	TRBV3-1/TRBV3-2	NA	TRBJ1-2	CASSQDRGGYTF	TGTGCCAGCAGCCAAGATAGAGGTGGCTACACCTTC
NA	TRBV30	NA	TRBJ1-1	CAWSRTGGGEAFF	TGTGCCTGGAGTAGGACGGGAGGAGGTGAAGCTTTCTTT
NA	TRBV5-6	TRBD1	TRBJ1-1	CASSFGQGLTEAFF	TGTGCCAGCAGCTTTGGACAGGGTCTCACTGAAGCTTTCTTT
NA	TRBV2	NA	TRBJ1-5	CASGKSGEPQHF	TGTGCCAGCGGGAAATCAGGGGAGCCCCAGCATTTT
NA	TRBV30	NA	TRBJ1-2	CAWSSDGYTF	TGTGCCTGGAGTTCCGATGGCTACACCTTC
NA	TRBV5-4	TRBD2	TRBJ2-3	CASSLDSGVGDTQYF	TGTGCCAGCAGCTTGGACAGCGGGGTCGGAGATACGCAGTATTTT
NA	TRBV5-4	TRBD1	TRBJ1-6	CASSLGQGAYNSPLHF	TGTGCCAGCAGCCTGGGACAGGGGGCATATAATTCACCCCTCCACTTT
NA	TRBV6-5	NA	TRBJ1-2	CASSYSRGPNYGYTF	TGTGCCAGCAGTTACTCGAGAGGGCCTAACTATGGCTACACCTTC
NA	TRBV18	NA	TRBJ1-2	CASSPTGVVDGYTF	TGTGCCAGCTCACCGACAGGCGTGGTCGATGGCTACACCTTC
NA	TRBV24-1	NA	TRBJ1-2	CATSDGQTGYTF	TGTGCCACCAGTGACGGACAGACAGGCTACACCTTC
NA	TRBV5-4	TRBD1	TRBJ2-1	CASSLTPTGGRYNEQFF	TGTGCCAGCAGCCTGACCCCGACAGGGGGGAGATACAATGAGCAGTTCTTC
NA	TRBV9	NA	TRBJ2-1	CASSAGTQQFF	TGTGCCAGCAGCGCCGGGACTCAGCAGTTCTTC
once	TRBV11-2	NA	TRBJ2-7	CASSSGTPLYF	TGTGCCAGCAGCTCCGGGACACCTTTGTACTTC
NA	TRBV19	TRBD1	TRBJ1-5	CASSPGQGGSNQPQHF	TGTGCCAGTAGTCCCGGACAGGGGGGTAGCAATCAGCCCCAGCATTTT
NA	TRBV30	TRBD1	TRBJ2-7	CAWSWGQGGHGEQYF	TGTGCCTGGAGTTGGGGACAGGGGGGTCATGGGGAGCAGTACTTC
NA	TRBV7-6	TRBD1	TRBJ1-2	CASSAYGTGYGYTF	TGTGCCAGCAGCGCGTACGGGACAGGCTATGGCTACACCTTC
once	TRBV28	NA	TRBJ1-5	CASSFSGIGQPQHF	TGTGCCAGCAGTTTCTCAGGGATCGGTCAGCCCCAGCATTTT
NA	TRBV11-2	TRBD1	TRBJ2-3	CASSFRGFDTDTQYF	TGTGCCAGCAGCTTCAGGGGGTTCGACACAGATACGCAGTATTTT
NA	TRBV2	NA	TRBJ1-2	CASSEGGPAEPQFNYGYTF	TGTGCCAGCAGTGAAGGGGGGCCGGCAGAGCCACAGTTTAACTATGGCTACACCTTC
NA	TRBV3-1/TRBV3-2	TRBD1	TRBJ1-3	CASSPRDRGRGGGNTIYF	TGTGCCAGCAGCCCCCGGGACAGGGGGCGCGGGGGTGGAAACACCATATATTTT
NA	TRBV5-1	TRBD1	TRBJ1-1	CASIQGTGGLNTEAFF	TGCGCCAGCATCCAAGGGACAGGGGGTTTGAACACTGAAGCTTTCTTT
NA	TRBV19	TRBD1	TRBJ1-2	CASRPQGGNYGYTF	TGTGCCAGTAGGCCGCAAGGGGGCAACTATGGCTACACCTTC
NA	TRBV3-1/TRBV3-2	TRBD1	TRBJ1-1	CASSRGQGNTEAFF	TGTGCCAGCAGCCGGGGACAGGGGAACACTGAAGCTTTCTTT
NA	TRBV3-1/TRBV3-2	NA	TRBJ1-5	CASSQTGSNQPQHF	TGTGCCAGCAGCCAGACAGGTAGCAATCAGCCCCAGCATTTT
NA	TRBV18	NA	TRBJ1-6	CASSPGINSPLHF	TGTGCCAGCTCACCCGGTATAAATTCACCCCTCCACTTT
NA	TRBV19	TRBD1	TRBJ2-7	CASSSRDRGHQLYEQYF	TGTGCCAGTAGTTCGAGGGACAGGGGACACCAACTCTACGAGCAGTACTTC
NA	TRBV19	NA	TRBJ2-3	CASSGGDRFRSTDTQYF	TGTGCCAGTAGTGGAGGAGACAGGTTCCGTTCGACAGATACGCAGTATTTT
NA	TRBV6-5	NA	TRBJ1-2	CASSTLGGSGGYTF	TGTGCCAGCAGTACCCTCGGGGGTTCAGGTGGCTACACCTTC
NA	TRBV6-5	TRBD1	TRBJ1-3	CAISGGGPGNTIYF	TGTGCCATTTCCGGAGGGGGCCCTGGAAACACCATATATTTT
once	TRBV28	NA	TRBJ1-1	CASGSPLNTEAFF	TGTGCTTCGGGGTCGCCGTTGAACACTGAAGCTTTCTTT